This T cell receptor (beta chain) came from a study of CD8 T cells in ankylosing spondylitis. Study-wide findings and caveats: Significant enrichment of disease-linked clones was reportedly seen in matched ankylosing spondylitis synovial fluid.

There are many counts of this clonotype. Its target is unknown. TCRdb passed the 5' RACE reads through MiXCR, listing each CDR3 protein once. The sample lists 150,000 to 200,000 distinct CDR3 sequences; 13% were seen once. The ends lost 5 bases at V and 5 bases at J; junction bases unmatched: 9. This CDR3 has 15 residues. Germline CDR1 is MDHEN and CDR2 is SYDVKM. This clonotype was obtained from a female donor with ankylosing spondylitis or in good health (not recorded which). The sequencing sample was made of blood, either unsorted or a sorted T cell fraction (not recorded which). This chain connects TRBV28 to TRBJ2-1; 7 nucleotides align to TRBD2. CDR3: CASSPGGRVDNEQFF. Here the CDR3 DNA reads TGTGCCAGCAGTCCCGGCGGGAGAGTCGACAATGAGCAGTTCTTC. Supplemented by reference TRBV28 and TRBJ2-1, the full variable domain reads DVKVTQSSRYLVKRTGEKVFLECVQDMDHENMFWYRQDPGLGLRLIYFSYDVKMKEKGDIPEGYSVSREKKERFSLILESASTNQTSMYLCASSPGGRVDNEQFFGPGTRLTVL.